This T cell receptor (beta chain) appears in the sequencing data of a study of blood T cell repertoires in COVID-19. On the study more broadly: The United States, Italy and Spain were the sources of the acute and convalescent COVID-19 samples. PBMCs, B-cell-depleted T cells, or T cells provided the cDNA or gDNA that made up the material.

As originally analysed: The authors estimated nucleated cell counts from reference gene primer amplification. Libraries were prepared by immunoSEQ multiplex PCR; TCRdb keeps only in-frame clonotypes and omits some of them. That table is the source of V, J and clone size, and D and trimming were worked out from the DNA. The table lists 250,000 or so clones, 75% to 90% of them singletons. Germline values: CDR1 SGHVS, CDR2 FQNEAQ. Deletions cut 2 bases from V and 0 bases from J, with 11 bases between. The CDR3 consists of 15 residues. The chain links TRBV7-8 to TRBJ2-7; a weak D match, TRBD2 (6 bases). Sequencing input: peripheral blood. The receptor was isolated from a woman aged 25 to 39 with active or convalescent COVID-19. CDR3 residues: CASSLIATSSYEQYF. In DNA, the CDR3 is TGTGCCAGCAGCTTAATCGCGACTAGCTCCTACGAGCAGTACTTC. The entire variable domain, with the rest obtained from reference TRBV7-8 and TRBJ2-7, is as follows: GAGVSQSPRYKVAKRGQDVALRCDPISGHVSLFWYQQALGQGPEFLTYFQNEAQLDKSGLPSDRFFAERPEGSVSTLKIQRTQQEDSAVYLCASSLIATSSYEQYFGPGTRLTVT.